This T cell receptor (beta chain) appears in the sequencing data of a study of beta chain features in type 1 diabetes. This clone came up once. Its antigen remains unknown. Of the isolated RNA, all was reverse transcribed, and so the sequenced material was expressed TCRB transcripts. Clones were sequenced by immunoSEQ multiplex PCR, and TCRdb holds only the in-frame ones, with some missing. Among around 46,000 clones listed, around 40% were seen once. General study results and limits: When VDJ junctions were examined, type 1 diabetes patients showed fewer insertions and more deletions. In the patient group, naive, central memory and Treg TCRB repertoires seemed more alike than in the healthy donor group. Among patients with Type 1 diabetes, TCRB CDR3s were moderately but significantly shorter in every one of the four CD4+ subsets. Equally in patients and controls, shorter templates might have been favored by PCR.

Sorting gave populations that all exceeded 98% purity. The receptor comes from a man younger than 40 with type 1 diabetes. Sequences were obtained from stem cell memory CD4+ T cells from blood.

For the CDR3, the DNA is TGTGCCAGCAGTGAATGGAGGGTCACAGATACGCAGTATTTT. This codes for CASSEWRVTDTQYF. This rearrangement joins TRBV25-1 to TRBJ2-3, with D possibly being TRBD2 (6 bases). This CDR3 is built from 14 residues. Germline CDR1 and CDR2: MGHDK and SYGVNS. V lost 1 base to trimming and J lost 2 bases, with 7 bases between them.